These T cell receptor beta chains were read from a single sample in a study of beta chain features in type 1 diabetes. The data were produced by immunoSEQ multiplex PCR, yet TCRdb's version contains in-frame clones alone and is incomplete. The data hold roughly 290,000 clones, with roughly 8% observed a single time. Sample: central memory CD4+ T cells from blood. The receptors shown here come from a woman younger than 30 in good health. Both conserved end residues are part of each CDR3. Fields, in order: V gene, J gene, CDR3 protein.

TRBV15,TRBJ1-4,CATSATRRGRNEKLFF
TRBV2,TRBJ2-6,CASSGTVAGANVLTF
TRBV7-2,TRBJ2-7,CASSPSGSGSFSQYF
TRBV6-6,TRBJ1-4,CASSLVADEKLFF
TRBV10-2,TRBJ1-2,CASSGTGDYGYTF
TRBV19,TRBJ1-4,CASSKPRQGGSEKLFF
TRBV19,TRBJ2-3,CASARRGDVADTQYF
TRBV6-5,TRBJ2-5,CASSTGLAAETQYF
TRBV2,TRBJ1-2,CASGATLQVPGYTF
TRBV5-4,TRBJ2-5,CASSRRDGQETQYF
TRBV7-3,TRBJ2-7,CASSLDRGDEQYF
TRBV30,TRBJ1-2,CAWRLPGINYGYTF
TRBV7-8,TRBJ2-2,CASSFRQGGLFF
TRBV7-9,TRBJ2-3,CASSIRSGGTDTQYF
TRBV6-1,TRBJ2-4,CASRTTVRAKNIQYF
TRBV6-6,TRBJ2-1,CASSYSDRGAYNEQFF
TRBV2,TRBJ2-7,CASSESPGSYEQYF
TRBV2,TRBJ1-2,CASSSDRDYGYTF
TRBV15,TRBJ2-1,CATSRDPGGEQFF
TRBV7-2,TRBJ1-2,CASSFPDGSSPLNYGYTF
TRBV23-1,TRBJ1-5,CASSQPSGQPQHF
TRBV14,TRBJ2-1,CASSRPGTGGVAVF
TRBV27,TRBJ1-1,CASSLIMNTEAFF
TRBV14,TRBJ1-3,CASSLNRGFSGNTIYF
TRBV4-3,TRBJ1-4,CASSQDYWGGGEKLFF
TRBV7-2,TRBJ1-3,CASSLERRNTIYF
TRBV27,TRBJ2-6,CASSANRGYSGANVLTF
TRBV29-1,TRBJ2-3,CSVSRTGPPDTQYF
TRBV7-2,TRBJ2-2,CASSLDSWGQDLTGELFF
TRBV27,TRBJ1-5,CASSSGRGYLSQPQHF
TRBV30,TRBJ2-5,CAWSQGGEETQYF
TRBV11-2,TRBJ1-6,CASSLVDSVGSPLHF
TRBV18,TRBJ2-4,CASSPGTSQNIQYF
TRBV6-5,TRBJ1-2,CASSPDRGINYGYTF
TRBV7-7,TRBJ2-5,CASSLGTASGTQYF
TRBV12-2,TRBJ2-2,CASRTRQGADTGELFF
TRBV27,TRBJ1-6,CASTTAGLGSPLHF
TRBV11-3,TRBJ2-1,CASSQSPGDEQFF
TRBV23-1,TRBJ2-7,CASRIDTTCAQYF
TRBV28,TRBJ1-5,CASSPGTGEGSNQPQHF
TRBV6-5,TRBJ2-1,CASSSRNRGNDEQFF
TRBV7-9,TRBJ1-1,CASSLGGHVSFSNTEAFF
TRBV28,TRBJ1-6,CASLPSGTKRDSPLHF
TRBV15,TRBJ2-5,CATSRVGAGQETQYF